The entry that follows covers one T cell receptor (beta chain) sequence. Its antigen target is currently unknown. No base-level quality is on record; no much larger clone is a single base apart. V sheds 9 bases and J sheds 11 bases, leaving 27 bases between their ends. The CDR3 numbers 15 residues from cysteine through phenylalanine. The sequence is cut down to CDR3 DNA, 45 bases in frame from base 1. Sequences MNHEY (CDR1) and SVGAGI (CDR2) are obtained from the germline V gene. TCRbeta CDR3 regions were sequenced with the immunoSEQ Assay. After extraction, genomic DNA underwent amplification by bias-controlled multiplex PCR, followed by high-throughput sequencing. For the original study's pipeline: To quantify the absolute abundance of every unique TCRbeta CDR3 region, sequences were collapsed and filtered. T cell fraction was estimated by normalization of TCRbeta template counts to usable DNA, with usable DNA being measured through amplification of reference genes present in all nucleated cells. Repertoire TCRs were annotated as SARS-CoV-2-specific when V gene, CDR3 amino acid sequence and J gene were exactly matched to a known reactive TCR set. The reference SARS-CoV-2 TCR set was derived from MIRA and filtered for enrichment in COVID-19-positive ImmuneCODE repertoires, a step that removed public or cross-reactive TCRs. Drawing on the MIRA antigens, annotated TCRs were analysed further at the level of specific ORF or position within ORF. Breadth was defined as the number of annotated unique rearrangements divided by the total number of unique productive rearrangements, and depth was defined as the summed frequency of the annotated unique rearrangements. Two-sided Wilcoxon rank-sum tests were applied when comparing TCR breadth between groups. TCRdb took over this immuneACCESS table, retaining in-frame rearrangements with V and J assigned. Such tables are incomplete; in checked studies, under half of the missing clones stem from an unresolved V gene, and the remainder is unexplained. V, J and clone size were drawn from that table, and D and trimming were deduced from the DNA. The sample contains about 330,000 clones, 85% to 90% of them found a single time. The ten biggest clones cover over 5% of the sample.

The sample comes from a study of Ad26.COV2.S vaccination and SARS-CoV-2 variants (dated by TCRdb to about 2021). A note on the overall study: Vaccine-arm donors came from COV1001, a multicentre, randomized, double-blind, placebo-controlled phase I-IIa trial of Ad26.COV2.S in healthy adults. The specificity and breadth of SARS-CoV-2-reactive T cell receptors after Ad26.COV2.S vaccination were assessed by TCRbeta repertoire sequencing. A total of 32 samples were included in the TCR-sequenced set, comprising roughly 19 Ad26.COV2.S vaccine recipients, 5 placebo recipients and 8 SARS-CoV-2 convalescent individuals. Ad26.COV2.S was administered intramuscularly at 5 x 10^10 or 1 x 10^11 viral particles, either as a single shot or as two shots given 56 days apart. Throughout the experiments and outcome assessment, investigators stayed blinded to trial group allocation. Trial participants were randomized into five groups of five: low-dose or high-dose Ad26.COV2.S given once or twice, or placebo on both occasions.

The meaning of the sample's treatment or condition label: some 20 received Ad26.COV2.S at low or high dose, single or two shots; roughly 5 received placebo; per-sample allocation not given. Repertoires of vaccine and placebo recipients were sequenced from samples collected on day 63 after the first injection. In Cohort 1b, about two dozen adults aged 18-55 years were enrolled at a single site in Boston, USA, between 29 July and 7 August 2020. As a vaccine, Ad26.COV2.S was a replication-incompetent adenovirus type 26 vector that expressed a prefusion-stabilized SARS-CoV-2 spike protein derived from the original Wuhan strain. The full study reports these points: Substantial breadth of spike-specific CD8+ and CD4+ T cell responses was reported after vaccination. Vaccine and placebo recipients had comparable non-spike TCR breadth, which fits with the vaccine containing only spike. Compared with placebo recipients, Ad26.COV2.S recipients showed higher spike-specific TCR breadth (P = 0.0014). Comparing responses between vaccine doses or regimens was not something the study was powered to do. It was noted by the authors that total T cell responses may have been underestimated by the TCR breadth and depth analyses.

Sequenced here: peripheral blood, sampled in a trial of Ad26.COV2.S vaccine versus placebo. Recombination joined TRBV6-5 with TRBJ2-3, with a weak D call of TRBD1 (5 bases match). This TCR was recovered from a person aged 18 to 65 who received the Ad26.COV2.S COVID-19 vaccine or a placebo. The CDR3: CASEQQASLPWGQYF. The sequenced DNA: TGTGCCAGTGAGCAACAGGCCTCCCTACCGTGGGGGCAGTATTTT.